This passage covers 18 T cell receptor beta chains from one sample sequenced in a study of T-cell memory formation after mild COVID-19. TCRdb analysed the 5' RACE reads with MiXCR anew, one entry per CDR3 protein. The table has approximately 150,000 distinct CDR3 sequences, around 13% seen once. The sequencing sample was made of PBMCs or a T cell subset sorted from them (not recorded which). These receptors were obtained from an adult woman who had mild COVID-19 (a few samples of this study predate the infection). Cell type and time point are not known.

This clonotype was observed once. The chain recombines TRBV18 with TRBJ1-4, with 9 positions matching TRBD1. Trimming cost V 6 bases and J 7 bases; bases outside gene matches: 6. CDR3 length equals 14 residues. Germline V CDR1 and CDR2: KGHSH, LQKENI. The CDR3 DNA follows: TGTGCCAGCTCCCCGGACAGGGGCCCTGAAAAACTGTTTTTT. It codes for CASSPDRGPEKLFF.

This clonotype was picked up a small number of times. The V gene is TRBV20-1, the J gene TRBJ2-7; 13 positions agree with TRBD2. This CDR3 has 16 amino acids. J lost 3 bases, V lost 3 bases, and 8 bases had no gene match. Germline V gene sequence: CDR1 DFQATT, CDR2 SNEGSKA (reference sequence). CDR3 in DNA: TGCAGTGCTAGGAGGGGACTAGCGGGGCGCCTCTACGAGCAGTACTTC. Its protein is CSARRGLAGRLYEQYF.

CDR3 sequence: CASSPHRGQNTEAFF. DNA for the CDR3: TGTGCCAGCAGCCCCCACAGGGGGCAGAACACTGAAGCTTTCTTT. The chain has TRBV3-1 and TRBJ1-1; 9 bases map to TRBD1. The V segment lost 4 bases and the J segment 1 base; nucleotides outside the gene matches: 4. Germline CDR1 and CDR2: LGHDT and YNNKEL (reference sequence). The CDR3 runs to 15 residues.

The J gene is TRBJ2-3, the V gene TRBV10-3; the D gene is possibly TRBD2 (6 bases). The V gene lost 0 bases and the J gene lost 3 bases, with 19 bases spanning the gap. Looked up from germline, CDR1 is ENHRY and CDR2 is SYGVKD. The CDR3 totals 18 residues. CDR3 nucleotides: TGTGCCATCAGTGAGTCGATTCTCCCCCGGAGGGTAACAGATACGCAGTATTTT. Protein: CAISESILPRRVTDTQYF.

This clonotype was recorded at least ten times. The chain combines TRBV20-1 with TRBJ2-7; 7 bases map to TRBD2. The CDR3 covers 15 residues. With V trimmed by 3 bases and J by 1 base, 9 bases remained unmatched. Germline-derived CDR1 and CDR2 are DFQATT and SNEGSKA (reference sequence). The CDR3 region is CSASLIAGESYEQYF. The CDR3, as DNA: TGCAGTGCTAGTCTAATCGCGGGGGAATCCTACGAGCAGTACTTC.

The chain is built from TRBV11-3 and TRBJ2-5, with D perhaps being TRBD1 or TRBD2 (5 bases each). Germline V CDR1 and CDR2: SGHNT, YENEEA. The CDR3 totals 14 residues. The V and J ends lost 5 bases and 2 bases respectively, with 12 bases between them. CDR3: CASSPDTGQETQYF. The CDR3 DNA reads as TGTGCCAGCAGCCCGGACACGGGGCAAGAGACCCAGTACTTC.

The table lists this clonotype with a few counts. V is TRBV11-2 and J is TRBJ2-1; 12 bases are a match to TRBD1. This CDR3 region has 16 residues. V trimming: 5 bases; J trimming: 8 bases; junction bases outside the gene matches: 10. The germline V gene encodes CDR1 SGHAT and CDR2 FQNNGV. The CDR3 spells CASSSRDRGLGDEQFF. Written as DNA, the CDR3 is TGTGCCAGCAGCAGCCGGGACAGGGGGCTAGGGGATGAGCAGTTCTTC.

This chain connects TRBV11-2 to TRBJ2-7; 7 nucleotides line up with TRBD2. The germline gives CDR1 SGHAT, CDR2 FQNNGV. The CDR3 runs to 14 residues. The junction had 4 bases not matched to a gene; V was cut back by 3 bases and J by 2 bases. CDR3 bases: TGTGCCAGCAGCTTCTCCGGGACTACCTACGAGCAGTACTTC. This codes for CASSFSGTTYEQYF. The whole variable domain, filled in from reference TRBV11-2 and TRBJ2-7, reads EAGVAQSPRYKIIEKRQSVAFWCNPISGHATLYWYQQILGQGPKLLIQFQNNGVVDDSQLPKDRFSAERLKGVDSTLKIQPAKLEDSAVYLCASSFSGTTYEQYFGPGTRLTVT.

The CDR3 loop is CASSILISDEQYF. Written as DNA, the CDR3 is TGTGCCAGTAGTATTCTCATTAGCGACGAGCAGTACTTC. The chain employs TRBV19 and TRBJ2-7; D is perhaps TRBD2 (5 bases). CDR1 and CDR2 from the germline V gene are LNHDA and SQIVND (reference sequence). The CDR3 runs to 13 residues. Trimming shortened V by 3 bases and J by 5 bases, and 11 bases separated the two germline ends.

The genes are TRBV4-1 and TRBJ2-2, with 9 bases lining up with TRBD2. The J segment lost 1 base and the V segment lost 3 bases, leaving 3 bases of the junction unmatched. The CDR3 contains 16 residues. In germline, CDR1 is MGHRA, CDR2 YSYEKL. The CDR3 loop reads CASSQAGGRNTGELFF. The CDR3 nucleotides read TGCGCCAGCAGCCAGGCGGGGGGGCGGAACACCGGGGAGCTGTTTTTT.

The V and J genes are TRBV7-6 and TRBJ2-5; 8 bases line up with TRBD2. Germline assignment: CDR1 SGHVS and CDR2 FNYEAQ. V shed 5 bases, J shed 4 bases, and the junction held 12 bases outside the gene matches. The length of the CDR3 is 16 residues. CDR3 bases: TGTGCCAGCAGCCCCCCCGGGGCGGGAGGAGGAGAGACCCAGTACTTC. Amino acids: CASSPPGAGGGETQYF. Based on the CDR3 plus reference TRBV7-6 and TRBJ2-5, the full variable domain is GAGVSQSPRYKVTKRGQDVALRCDPISGHVSLYWYRQALGQGPEFLTYFNYEAQQDKSGLPNDRFSAERPEGSISTLTIQRTEQRDSAMYRCASSPPGAGGGETQYFGPGTRLLVL.

This clonotype was counted only a few times. The genes are TRBV29-1 and TRBJ2-2, with D perhaps matching TRBD2 (5 bases). Between the trimmed V and J ends, which lost 2 bases and 8 bases, there was a span of 12 bases. CDR1 and CDR2 (germline): SQVTM, ANQGSEA. The length of the CDR3 is 13 residues. The CDR3 DNA reads as TGCAGCGTTGAATCGGCTAGCAGGGGGGAGCTGTTTTTT. It encodes CSVESASRGELFF.

V and J are TRBV12-3 or TRBV12-4 and TRBJ1-2; 11 nucleotides agree with TRBD1. The V segment lost 4 bases and the J segment 4 bases; nucleotides outside the gene matches: 8. The CDR3 sequence is 16 residues long. CDR3: CASSSPRTGGAYGYTF. In DNA, the CDR3 is TGTGCCAGCAGTTCCCCTCGGACAGGGGGCGCCTATGGCTACACCTTC.

This clonotype has only a few counts. The V and J genes are TRBV5-5 and TRBJ2-1; possibly TRBD2 for D (5 bases). This CDR3 spans 14 amino acids. Per the germline V gene, CDR1 is SGHKS and CDR2 is YYEKEE (reference sequence). V was clipped by 1 base and J by 10 bases, with 15 bases between them. The CDR3 reads CASSLTSRFSEQFF. As DNA, the CDR3 is TGTGCCAGCAGCTTGACTAGTCGATTCAGCGAGCAGTTCTTC.

J is TRBJ2-7 and V is TRBV15; TRBD2 matches 7 bases. J lost 2 bases, V lost 4 bases, and 5 bases had no gene match. The CDR3 spans 14 residues. Germline CDR1 is LNHNV and CDR2 is YYDKDF (reference sequence). CDR3 protein: CATSTGLDAYEQYF. In nucleotides, the CDR3 is TGTGCCACCAGCACAGGACTAGACGCCTACGAGCAGTACTTC.

This clonotype turned up a few times. The rearrangement joins TRBV4-1 to TRBJ2-4; TRBD2 aligns across 8 bases. V was pared by 4 bases and J by 2 bases, with 10 bases of the junction left unmatched. The CDR3 is 17 residues long. Germline lookup yields CDR1 MGHRA and CDR2 YSYEKL. The CDR3 reads CASSLGTGGAPKNIQYF. The CDR3 region has the DNA TGCGCCAGCAGCCTGGGGACCGGGGGGGCCCCCAAAAACATTCAGTACTTC.

This clonotype was counted at least ten times. This sequence joins TRBV24-1 and TRBJ1-2; a weak D match, TRBD1 (5 bases). The CDR3 has 12 amino acids. From germline, CDR1 is KGHDR and CDR2 SFDVKD. V gave up 2 bases and J gave up 8 bases, with 8 bases separating them. This CDR3 reads CATSDSGLGYTF. DNA for the CDR3: TGTGCCACCAGTGATTCAGGGTTAGGCTACACCTTC.

This clonotype was counted ten times or more. V gene TRBV3-1 combines with J gene TRBJ2-3, with a tentative D call TRBD2 (5 bases). Germline CDR1 LGHDT, CDR2 YNNKEL (reference sequence). V lost 2 bases and J 9 bases, leaving 12 bases between the germline ends. CDR3 length equals 13 residues. CDR3 sequence: CASSQIRSGTQYF. CDR3 DNA: TGTGCCAGCAGCCAAATACGGTCGGGGACGCAGTATTTT.